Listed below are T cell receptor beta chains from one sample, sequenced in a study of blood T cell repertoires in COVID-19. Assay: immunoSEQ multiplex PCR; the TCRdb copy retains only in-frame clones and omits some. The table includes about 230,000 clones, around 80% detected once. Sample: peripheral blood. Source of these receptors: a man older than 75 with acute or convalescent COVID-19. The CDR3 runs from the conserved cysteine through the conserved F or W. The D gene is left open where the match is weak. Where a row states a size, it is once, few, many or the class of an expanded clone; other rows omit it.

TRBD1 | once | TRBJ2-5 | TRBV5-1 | CASSLGQGAVETQYF | TGCGCCAGCAGCTTGGGACAGGGGGCCGTAGAGACCCAGTACTTC
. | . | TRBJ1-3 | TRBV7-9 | CASSLSSLVSGNTIYF | TGTGCCAGCAGCTTATCAAGCCTAGTCTCTGGAAACACCATATATTTT
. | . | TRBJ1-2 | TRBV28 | CASRPTPPNYGYTF | TGTGCCAGCAGGCCCACTCCGCCTAACTATGGCTACACCTTC
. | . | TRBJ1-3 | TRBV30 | CAWTGSGNTIYF | TGTGCCTGGACAGGGTCTGGAAACACCATATATTTT
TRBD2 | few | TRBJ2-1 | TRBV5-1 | CASSLFTSGSYNEQFF | TGCGCCAGCAGCTTGTTCACTAGCGGCTCCTACAATGAGCAGTTCTTC
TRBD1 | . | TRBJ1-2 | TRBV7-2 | CASSLGQNYGYTF | TGTGCCAGCAGCTTGGGACAGAACTATGGCTACACCTTC
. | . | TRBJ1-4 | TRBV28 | CASSLAGLGNEKLFF | TGTGCCAGCAGTCTTGCGGGACTGGGTAATGAAAAACTGTTTTTT
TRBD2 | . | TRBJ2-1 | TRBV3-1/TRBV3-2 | CASSQAAGGNFF | TGTGCCAGCAGCCAAGCGGCGGGAGGAAACTTCTTC
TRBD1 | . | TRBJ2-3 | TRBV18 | CASSQTPGQGAESVTDTQYF | TGTGCCAGCTCCCAGACTCCGGGACAGGGGGCGGAAAGTGTAACAGATACGCAGTATTTT
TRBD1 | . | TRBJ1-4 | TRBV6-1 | CASSEAGTGGGKLFF | TGTGCCAGCAGTGAGGCCGGGACAGGGGGCGGAAAACTGTTTTTT
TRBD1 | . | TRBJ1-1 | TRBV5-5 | CASSWGQENTEAFF | TGTGCCAGCAGCTGGGGACAGGAGAACACTGAAGCTTTCTTT
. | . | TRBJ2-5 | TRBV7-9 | CASSGGGVQETQYF | TGTGCCAGCAGCGGCGGCGGAGTCCAAGAGACCCAGTACTTC
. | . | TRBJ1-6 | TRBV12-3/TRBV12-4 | CASARADNSPLHF | TGTGCCAGCGCGAGGGCTGATAATTCACCCCTCCACTTT
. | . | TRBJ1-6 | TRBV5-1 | CASSVQGNSPLHF | TGCGCCAGCAGCGTGCAGGGTAATTCACCCCTCCACTTT
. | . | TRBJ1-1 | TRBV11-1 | CASSLNPAPTEAFF | TGTGCCAGCAGCTTAAATCCAGCGCCCACCGAAGCTTTCTTT
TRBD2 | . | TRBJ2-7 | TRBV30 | CAWSGGWASGLYF | TGTGCCTGGAGTGGAGGGTGGGCTAGCGGGCTGTACTTC
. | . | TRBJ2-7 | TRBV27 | CASSLGPGYYEQYF | TGTGCCAGCAGTTTAGGTCCGGGGTACTACGAGCAGTACTTC
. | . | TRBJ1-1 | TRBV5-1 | CASSFGEVISEAFF | TGCGCCAGCAGCTTCGGGGAGGTTATCTCTGAAGCTTTCTTT
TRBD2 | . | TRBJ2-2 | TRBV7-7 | CASSLARASGGGTGELFF | TGTGCCAGCAGCTTAGCGCGAGCCTCGGGAGGTGGGACCGGGGAGCTGTTTTTT
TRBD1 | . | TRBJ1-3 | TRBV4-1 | CASSPYGTGGKGNTIYF | TGCGCCAGCAGCCCATACGGGACAGGGGGTAAAGGAAACACCATATATTTT
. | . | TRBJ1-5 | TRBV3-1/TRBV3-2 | CASSEGDGSRNQPQHF | TGTGCCAGCAGCGAGGGGGACGGATCGCGCAATCAGCCCCAGCATTTT
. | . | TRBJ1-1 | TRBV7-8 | CASSLVQGNTEAFF | TGTGCCAGCAGCTTAGTTCAGGGTAACACTGAAGCTTTCTTT
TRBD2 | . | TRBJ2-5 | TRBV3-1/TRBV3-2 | CASSLAGGEETQYF | TGTGCCAGCAGTCTAGCGGGAGGGGAAGAGACCCAGTACTTC
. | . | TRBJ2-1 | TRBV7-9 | CASSLAGQGGGEQFF | TGTGCCAGCAGCTTAGCTGGGCAGGGGGGAGGTGAGCAGTTCTTC
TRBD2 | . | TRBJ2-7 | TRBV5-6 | CASSLEGLPYEQYF | TGTGCCAGCAGCTTGGAGGGACTACCCTACGAGCAGTACTTC
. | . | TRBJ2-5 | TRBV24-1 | CATSDRTALYQETQYF | TGTGCCACCAGTGATCGGACAGCGCTATACCAAGAGACCCAGTACTTC
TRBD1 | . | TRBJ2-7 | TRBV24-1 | CATSDPGQGVEQYF | TGTGCCACCAGTGATCCAGGACAGGGTGTCGAGCAGTACTTC
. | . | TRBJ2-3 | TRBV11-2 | CASSPRQAQGNTDTQYF | TGTGCCAGCAGCCCACGCCAGGCCCAGGGGAACACAGATACGCAGTATTTT
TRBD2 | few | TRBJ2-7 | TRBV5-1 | CASSSVSGRADEQYF | TGCGCCAGCAGCTCAGTTAGCGGGAGGGCCGACGAGCAGTACTTC
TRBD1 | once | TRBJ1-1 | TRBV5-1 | CASSSRGSDTEAFF | TGCGCCAGCAGCTCCAGGGGGAGCGACACTGAAGCTTTCTTT
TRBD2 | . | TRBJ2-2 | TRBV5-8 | CASSFLVAGSGTGELFF | TGTGCCAGCAGCTTTTTAGTAGCGGGCTCGGGCACCGGGGAGCTGTTTTTT
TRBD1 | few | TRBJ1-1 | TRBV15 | CATIGQGASEAFF | TGTGCCACCATCGGACAGGGGGCTTCTGAAGCTTTCTTT
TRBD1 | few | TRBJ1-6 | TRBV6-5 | CASSIRGHNSPLHF | TGTGCCAGCAGCATCAGGGGGCATAATTCACCCCTCCACTTT
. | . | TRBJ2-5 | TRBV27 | CASSLFPRGETQYF | TGTGCCAGCAGTTTATTTCCTAGGGGGGAGACCCAGTACTTC
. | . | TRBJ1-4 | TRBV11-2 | CASSLGSATNEKLFF | TGTGCCAGCAGCTTAGGAAGCGCAACTAATGAAAAACTGTTTTTT
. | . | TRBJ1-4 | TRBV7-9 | CASSLGFTGLGGSNEKLFF | TGTGCCAGCAGCCTAGGGTTTACAGGGCTCGGCGGGTCTAATGAAAAACTGTTTTTT
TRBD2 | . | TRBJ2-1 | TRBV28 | CASSSPGLAVNEQFF | TGTGCCAGCAGTTCACCGGGACTAGCGGTAAATGAGCAGTTCTTC
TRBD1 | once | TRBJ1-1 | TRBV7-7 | CASSFQARDRKGTEAFF | TGTGCCAGCAGCTTCCAAGCCCGGGACAGAAAAGGGACTGAAGCTTTCTTT
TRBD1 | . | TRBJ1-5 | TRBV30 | CAWSVKRDRSYSNQPQHF | TGTGCCTGGAGTGTAAAACGGGACAGATCTTATAGCAATCAGCCCCAGCATTTT
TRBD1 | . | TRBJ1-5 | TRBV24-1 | CATSDRESQPQHF | TGTGCCACCAGCGACAGGGAGAGTCAGCCCCAGCATTTT
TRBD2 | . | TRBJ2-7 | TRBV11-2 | CASSLLRSGGRARVEQYF | TGTGCCAGCAGCTTACTTCGGTCCGGCGGGAGGGCCCGGGTCGAGCAGTACTTC
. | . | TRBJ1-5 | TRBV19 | CASSIAGQPQHF | TGTGCCAGTAGTATAGCCGGTCAGCCCCAGCATTTT
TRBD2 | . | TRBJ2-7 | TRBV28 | CASSPQGLAGGHVEEQYF | TGTGCCAGCAGTCCACAGGGACTAGCGGGAGGGCATGTGGAAGAGCAGTACTTC